The rows below give T cell receptor beta chains drawn from one sample of a study of cytomegalovirus exposure and HLA in healthy donors. Here immunoSEQ multiplex PCR was the method, and the copy in TCRdb shows in-frame clones only, minus some. The repertoire consists of roughly 150,000 clones, with over 75% occurring once and the leading ten covering 1% to 1.5%. Sequences were obtained from PBMCs. These TCRs come from a man aged 45 to 65 in good health and CMV-seropositive. CDR3s include the opening cysteine and the closing phenylalanine or tryptophan. The D gene is left open where the match is weak. Clone size, where shown, is once, few, many, or a class for clones that have expanded.

>-|-|TRBV5-1|14|TRBJ1-4
TGCGCCAGCAGCTTAGGGCGGTCGGGAGAAAAACTGTTTTTT
CASSLGRSGEKLFF
>-|-|TRBV5-1|15|TRBJ2-3
TGCGCCAGCAGCTTGGGAGGGGGGGCCACAGATACGCAGTATTTT
CASSLGGGATDTQYF
>-|-|TRBV14|12|TRBJ1-1
TGTGCCAGCAGCCAAGTTGCGACTGAAGCTTTCTTT
CASSQVATEAFF
>few|TRBD2|TRBV6-5|14|TRBJ2-7
TGTGCCAGCAAACCGGGACTAGCCTCCGACGAGCAGTACTTC
CASKPGLASDEQYF
>-|TRBD2|TRBV5-1|18|TRBJ2-5
TGCGCCAGCACCTCCGGGACTAGCGGGACGAATAACCAAGAGACCCAGTACTTC
CASTSGTSGTNNQETQYF
>-|TRBD1|TRBV10-3|13|TRBJ2-1
TGTGCCATCAGCATCGACAGGGGTAATGAGCAGTTCTTC
CAISIDRGNEQFF
>-|TRBD1|TRBV30|11|TRBJ2-1
TGTGCCTGGACCAGGGGGAATGAGCAGTTCTTC
CAWTRGNEQFF
>once|TRBD1|TRBV10-1|14|TRBJ2-3
TGCGCCAGCAGTGTGACAGGGCCATGGGATACGCAGTATTTT
CASSVTGPWDTQYF
>few|TRBD1|TRBV7-8|15|TRBJ2-7
TGTGCCAGCAGCTTAGCGCGGCAGGGGGTCTACGAGCAGTACTTC
CASSLARQGVYEQYF
>-|-|TRBV7-9|19|TRBJ2-2
TGTGCCAGCAGCTCTAGCTCATTGACCCGGGAGCCGAACACCGGGGAGCTGTTTTTT
CASSSSSLTREPNTGELFF
>few|-|TRBV19|14|TRBJ1-5
TGTGCCAGTAGTACTAGATGGCTAAATCAGCCCCAGCATTTT
CASSTRWLNQPQHF
>-|-|TRBV11-2|15|TRBJ2-1
TGTGCCAGCAGCTTAGATCACGGGGAGTACAATGAGCAGTTCTTC
CASSLDHGEYNEQFF
>-|TRBD1|TRBV2|14|TRBJ2-2
TGTGCCACCAAAACCGGGACAGGGACCGGGGAGCTGTTTTTT
CATKTGTGTGELFF
>-|TRBD2|TRBV4-1|15|TRBJ2-5
TGCGCCAGCAGCCATCCCGGACTAGCAGGGGAGACCCAGTACTTC
CASSHPGLAGETQYF
>-|TRBD1|TRBV5-1|14|TRBJ2-5
TGCGCCAGCAGCGCTCAGGGGGCAGGGGAGACCCAGTACTTC
CASSAQGAGETQYF
>-|TRBD1|TRBV27|13|TRBJ2-1
TGTGCCAGCAGTTTGGACAGGGCGAATGAGCAGTTCTTC
CASSLDRANEQFF
>-|-|TRBV4-3|14|TRBJ2-7
TGCGCCAGCAGCCGCGGAGGGGGCCAACACGAGCAGTACTTC
CASSRGGGQHEQYF
>-|-|TRBV28|14|TRBJ1-2
TGTGCCAGCAGTTTATTGCGGGGCTTAAATGGCTACACCTTC
CASSLLRGLNGYTF
>-|-|TRBV20-1|10|TRBJ1-1
TGCAGTGCTCTGAGAACTGAAGCTTTCTTT
CSALRTEAFF
>-|-|TRBV29-1|15|TRBJ1-2
TGCAGCGTTGACGAGTGGCGGACTTCCTTCCATGGCTACACCTTC
CSVDEWRTSFHGYTF
>-|-|TRBV5-1|15|TRBJ1-4
TGCGCCAGCAGCTTGTATCAGGGAAGTAATGAAAAACTGTTTTTT
CASSLYQGSNEKLFF
>-|TRBD2|TRBV11-2|15|TRBJ2-1
TGTGCCAGCAGCCTAGGACTAGCGGGGTCCAATGAGCAGTTCTTC
CASSLGLAGSNEQFF
>-|TRBD2|TRBV6-5|15|TRBJ2-7
TGTGCCAGCAGACTCCGGACTAGCGGCTCCTACGAGCAGTACTTC
CASRLRTSGSYEQYF
>-|TRBD1|TRBV19|15|TRBJ1-5
TGTGCCAGTAGTCCAGGACAGGGTAGCAATCAGCCCCAGCATTTT
CASSPGQGSNQPQHF
>-|TRBD2|TRBV14|15|TRBJ2-7
TGTGCCAGCAGTTCTACTAGCGGTACAAGGAGAGAGCAGTACTTC
CASSSTSGTRREQYF
>-|-|TRBV9|13|TRBJ1-1
TGTGCCAGCAGCGTAGTGAGGAGCACTGAAGCTTTCTTT
CASSVVRSTEAFF
>-|-|TRBV25-1|15|TRBJ2-2
TGTGCCAGCAGTGACACAGGAGCGAACACCGGGGAGCTGTTTTTT
CASSDTGANTGELFF
>-|TRBD1|TRBV9|13|TRBJ1-2
TGTGCCAGCAGCGGGGGACAGTTCTATGGCTACACCTTC
CASSGGQFYGYTF
>once|TRBD1|TRBV7-2|14|TRBJ1-2
TGTGCCAGCAGCCCAGCCGGGACAGGGTCAAGCTACACCTTC
CASSPAGTGSSYTF
>-|-|TRBV19|13|TRBJ2-7
TGTGCCAGTAGTCCCGGGACTCCTCGCGAGCAGTACTTC
CASSPGTPREQYF
>-|-|TRBV2|13|TRBJ1-5
TGTGCCAGCGACATTGGAGGGAATCAGCCCCAGCATTTT
CASDIGGNQPQHF
>-|-|TRBV28|12|TRBJ1-5
TGTGCCAGCAGGGAGGGAGTTCAGCCCCAGCATTTT
CASREGVQPQHF
>-|-|TRBV7-2|13|TRBJ1-5
TGTGCCAGCAGCTTAGAAGGGGATCAGCCCCAGCATTTT
CASSLEGDQPQHF
>-|TRBD1|TRBV18|14|TRBJ2-7
TGTGCCAGCTCAGGCGGGACAGGGAGGCACGAGCAGTACTTC
CASSGGTGRHEQYF
>-|-|TRBV27|17|TRBJ2-1
TGTGCCAGCAGACCCTCTGAGATGCTAGCCTTCTACAATGAGCAGTTCTTC
CASRPSEMLAFYNEQFF
>-|TRBD1|TRBV9|15|TRBJ1-5
TGTGCCAGCAGCGTAGGGGACAGCAAGTATCAGCCCCAGCATTTT
CASSVGDSKYQPQHF
>once|TRBD1|TRBV30|13|TRBJ2-1
TGTGCCTGGAGTGGACAGGGGCCCAGTCGGCAGTTCTTC
CAWSGQGPSRQFF
>few|-|TRBV7-3|13|TRBJ1-1
TGTGCCAGCAGTTGGGGCGCGAACACTGAAGCTTTCTTT
CASSWGANTEAFF
>-|-|TRBV29-1|12|TRBJ1-1
TGCAGCGTTGAGCGGGGTGACACTGAAGCTTTCTTT
CSVERGDTEAFF
>-|-|TRBV5-1|15|TRBJ2-6
TGCGCCAGCAGCTTGCTAGAAGCTGGGGCCAACGTCCTGACTTTC
CASSLLEAGANVLTF
>-|-|TRBV14|11|TRBJ2-7
TGTGCCAGCAGCCATGGGGGCAGACAGTACTTC
CASSHGGRQYF
>-|TRBD2|TRBV7-2|17|TRBJ2-6
TGTGCCAGCAGCCCGCCTAGCGGGAGGGCTGGGGCCAACGTCCTGACTTTC
CASSPPSGRAGANVLTF
>-|-|TRBV28|15|TRBJ2-5
TGTGCCAGCAGTTTAATGACGGGAAACCAAGAGACCCAGTACTTC
CASSLMTGNQETQYF
>few|-|TRBV6-1|14|TRBJ2-6
TGTGCCAGCAGTGAGGGCCAGGGGGCCAACGTCCTGACTTTC
CASSEGQGANVLTF
>few|-|TRBV18|14|TRBJ1-1
TGTGCCAGCTCACCGGAGGGGAGGGGCACTGAAGCTTTCTTT
CASSPEGRGTEAFF
>-|-|TRBV29-1|13|TRBJ2-2
TGCAGCGTTGTGGAGGTGAACACCGGGGAGCTGTTTTTT
CSVVEVNTGELFF
>once|-|TRBV27|13|TRBJ2-3
TGTGCCAGCAGTTTGTACGAGACAGATACGCAGTATTTT
CASSLYETDTQYF
>-|-|TRBV5-1|16|TRBJ2-3
TGCGCCAGCAGATCAGGTTACTCTAGCCTCACAGATACGCAGTATTTT
CASRSGYSSLTDTQYF
>few|-|TRBV9|16|TRBJ2-7
TGTGCCAGCAGCGTGGGTCATCAGGGTATCTCCTACGAGCAGTACTTC
CASSVGHQGISYEQYF
>-|TRBD1|TRBV4-3|15|TRBJ1-5
TGCGCCAGCAGCCAGACAGGGACCCCCGGTCAGCCCCAGCATTTT
CASSQTGTPGQPQHF